The sample holds a few counts of the clone carrying this TCR beta chain. Its target is unknown. The data are from a study of T cell repertoires in cytomegalovirus infection. As for the study in general: Used in the study were CMV epitopes, some recently identified and HLA-C-restricted, others well-studied and HLA-B-restricted. Through public TCR beta signatures, both CMV infection and matching HLA type were indicated.

Via MiXCR, TCRdb re-called the reads, giving one row per CDR3 protein. The sample holds 200,000 or so distinct CDR3 sequences; 35% to 40% are singletons and the top ten take 59%. Germline V lookup: CDR1 MNHEY, CDR2 SMNVEV (reference sequence). The V gene lost 4 bases and the J gene lost 7 bases, with 11 bases spanning the gap. The CDR3 consists of 13 residues. This TCR was sampled from a human donor in good health (CMV status not recorded). Some clones in this sample may be carry-over from other donors' samples. The chain carries TRBV27 and TRBJ2-1; D is uncertain. The specimen comprised CD8+ T cells from cultured PBMCs, sampled from culture after CMV antigen stimulation. This chain's CDR3 is CASSSVASNEQFF. For the CDR3, the DNA is TGTGCCAGCAGTTCGGTAGCCTCGAATGAGCAGTTCTTC.